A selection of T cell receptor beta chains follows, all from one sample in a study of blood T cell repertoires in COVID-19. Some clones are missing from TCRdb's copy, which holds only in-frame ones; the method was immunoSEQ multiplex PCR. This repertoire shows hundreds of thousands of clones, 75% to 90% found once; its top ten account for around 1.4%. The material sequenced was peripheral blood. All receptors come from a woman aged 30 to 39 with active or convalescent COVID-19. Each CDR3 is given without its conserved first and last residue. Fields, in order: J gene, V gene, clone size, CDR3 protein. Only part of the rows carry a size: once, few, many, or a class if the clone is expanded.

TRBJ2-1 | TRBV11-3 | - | ASSSRGTSNGDEQF
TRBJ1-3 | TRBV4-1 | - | ASSQITGVGNTIY
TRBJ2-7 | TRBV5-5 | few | ASSGTLTYEQY
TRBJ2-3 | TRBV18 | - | ASLEGQHTQY
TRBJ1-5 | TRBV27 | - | ASSLWTGLNQPQH
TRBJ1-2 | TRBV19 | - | ASIPQGADNYGYT
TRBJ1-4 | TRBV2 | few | ASSPAIRVGEKLF
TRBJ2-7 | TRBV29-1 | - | SVEVGTGNEQY
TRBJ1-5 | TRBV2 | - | ASKEKGAYQPQH
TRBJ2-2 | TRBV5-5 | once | ASSFQFGAGELF
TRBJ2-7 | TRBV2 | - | ASSDGSEQY
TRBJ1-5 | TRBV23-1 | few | ASSQYPSSVRATYSNQPQH
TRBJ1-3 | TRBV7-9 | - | ASSFSTGFSGNTIY
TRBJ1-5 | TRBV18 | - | ASSPPAGGGQPQH
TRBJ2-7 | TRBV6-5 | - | ASSLPGLAGSYEQY
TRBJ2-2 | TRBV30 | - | AWSSGTINTGELF
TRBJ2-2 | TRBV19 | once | ASSILSANIGELF
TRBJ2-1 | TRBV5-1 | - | ASSLLTGTAYNEQF
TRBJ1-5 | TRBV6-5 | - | ASMEGGQPQH
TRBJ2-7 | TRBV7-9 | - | ASSFLPGSNSYEQY
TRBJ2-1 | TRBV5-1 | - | ASSLGDRVDEQF
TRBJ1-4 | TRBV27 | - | ASRGGNEKLF
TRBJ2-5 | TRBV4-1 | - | ASSQDRERETQY
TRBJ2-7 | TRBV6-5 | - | ASNSYGQGAPEQY